Below, one TCR beta chain is given with its context. This entry is derived from a study of blood T cell repertoires in COVID-19. Overall study context: Samples taken during acute and convalescent COVID-19 were collected in the United States, Italy and Spain. The analysed material was cDNA or gDNA that came from T cells, B-cell-depleted T cells, or PBMCs.

Original handling: The authors estimated nucleated cell counts from reference gene primer amplification. Produced via immunoSEQ multiplex PCR; TCRdb's table is partial and in-frame only. D and trimming come from the DNA, and the V and J calls and clone size come from that table. This repertoire shows around 76,000 clones, 65% to 80% found once; its top ten account for 25% to 30%. The sequence was obtained from a woman of 80 years or more with active or convalescent COVID-19. Sequenced input: peripheral blood.

The chain's CDR3 is CASSQGRGTQYF. For the CDR3, the DNA is TGTGCCAGTAGTCAGGGTAGGGGGACCCAGTACTTC. V is TRBV19 and J is TRBJ2-5; TRBD1 is a possible D gene (5 bases). The V gene lost 5 bases and the J gene lost 7 bases, with 11 bases spanning the gap. The CDR3 runs to 12 residues. The germline gives CDR1 LNHDA, CDR2 SQIVND (reference sequence).